Listed here are 3 T cell receptor beta chains from one sample, sequenced in a study of CD8 T cells in ankylosing spondylitis. TCRdb re-called the 5' RACE reads with MiXCR, one entry per CDR3 protein. This sample carries under 400,000 distinct CDR3 sequences, about 9.9% of them seen once, and the ten largest clones take roughly 9.2%. Sequenced sample: blood, either unsorted or a sorted T cell fraction (not recorded which). Receptor source: a female donor with ankylosing spondylitis or in good health (not recorded which).

This clonotype was found many times. The chain combines TRBV5-1 with TRBJ1-2, with D hard to call. Trimming removed 0 bases at V and 8 bases at J, with 14 bases between. Germline loops: CDR1 SGHRS, CDR2 YFSETQ. CDR3 length: 14 residues. In DNA form, the CDR3 reads TGCGCCAGCAGCTTGGATGCGCAGTTGGGGGGCTACACCTTC. Its translation: CASSLDAQLGGYTF.

The sample holds a few counts of this clonotype. The chain carries TRBV20-1 and TRBJ1-1, with a possible D match to TRBD1 (5 bases). This CDR3 contains 10 residues. V gave up 3 bases and J gave up 11 bases, with 10 bases separating them. CDR1 and CDR2 (germline): DFQATT, SNEGSKA (reference sequence). CDR3 amino acids: CSARGRRAFF. The CDR3 DNA reads TGCAGTGCTAGGGGGCGCCGGGCTTTCTTT.

This clonotype was recorded many times. V is TRBV29-1 and J is TRBJ2-2, with 11 bases fitting TRBD2. Looked up from germline, CDR1 is SQVTM and CDR2 is ANQGSEA. The CDR3 consists of 15 residues. Trimming removed 5 bases from V and 1 base from J; junction bases left unmatched: 3. The DNA of the CDR3 is TGCAGCGTTTCAGGGACTAGCGGGAACACCGGGGAGCTGTTTTTT. Its protein product is CSVSGTSGNTGELFF.